The 24 T cell receptor beta chains in this list originate from one sample, sequenced in a study of blood T cell repertoires in COVID-19. The repertoire was sequenced with immunoSEQ multiplex PCR; TCRdb's copy has only in-frame clones and lacks some. The sample comprises about 220,000 clones, 84% of which are singletons, and approximately 7.3% rests with the top ten. What was sequenced was PBMCs or T cells enriched from blood (not recorded which). These receptors all come from a woman in her forties who had recovered from COVID-19.

CDR3 in DNA: TGTGCCAGCACCGCGCAATCTAATCAGCCCCAGCATTTT. Translated: CASTAQSNQPQHF. The chain joins TRBV5-4 to TRBJ1-5; no firm D call. Looked up from germline, CDR1 is SGHNT and CDR2 is YYREEE (reference sequence). Trimming left V 6 bases short and J 4 bases short, with 11 bases between. The CDR3 consists of 13 residues.

This clone showed up just a few times. The V and J genes are TRBV5-1 and TRBJ2-2; 11 bases are a match to TRBD2. CDR1 SGHRS and CDR2 YFSETQ come from the germline V gene. V lost 5 bases, J lost 0 bases, and 18 bases stayed unmatched. The CDR3 has 21 residues. CDR3 sequence reads: CASRKRVTSGSVIANTGELFF. CDR3 DNA: TGCGCCAGCAGGAAACGCGTTACTAGCGGGAGTGTCATTGCGAACACCGGGGAGCTGTTTTTT. Using reference TRBV5-1 and TRBJ2-2 for the parts outside the CDR3, the full variable domain is KAGVTQTPRYLIKTRGQQVTLSCSPISGHRSVSWYQQTPGQGLQFLFEYFSETQRNKGNFPGRFSGRQFSNSRSEMNVSTLELGDSALYLCASRKRVTSGSVIANTGELFFGEGSRLTVL.

The chain recombines TRBV6-1 with TRBJ2-3; possibly TRBD2 for D (6 bases). Germline V CDR1 and CDR2: MNHNS, SASEGT. This CDR3 spans 16 amino acids. Trimming shortened V by 4 bases and J by 1 base, and 15 bases separated the two germline ends. The CDR3 here is CASSGRGRGRTDTQYF. The CDR3, as DNA: TGTGCCAGCAGTGGGCGCGGGCGGGGACGCACAGATACGCAGTATTTT.

This rearrangement joins TRBV30 to TRBJ1-2; D perhaps matches TRBD1 (6 bases). The V and J ends lost 3 bases and 7 bases respectively, with 12 bases between them. Germline assignment: CDR1 GTSNPN and CDR2 SVGIG (reference sequence). This CDR3 has 12 amino acids. CDR3 region: CAWREGVFGYTF. CDR3 bases: TGTGCCTGGAGAGAGGGGGTCTTTGGCTACACCTTC.

This chain links TRBV6-5 with TRBJ1-2, with 8 bases matching TRBD1. Looked up from germline, CDR1 is MNHEY and CDR2 is SVGAGI. V dropped 3 bases and J dropped 2; count of bases not matched to a gene: 8. CDR3 length: 16 amino acids. The CDR3 here is CASSYVNRDRNYGYTF. The DNA for the CDR3 is TGTGCCAGCAGTTATGTTAACCGGGACAGGAACTATGGCTACACCTTC.

The V gene is TRBV6-6, the J gene TRBJ2-7; maybe TRBD2 (6 bases). This CDR3 has 13 residues. Germline V gene data show CDR1 as MNHNY and CDR2 as SVGAGI (reference sequence). With 5 bases removed from V and 4 bases from J, the gap between germline ends came to 12 bases. The CDR3, as DNA: TGTGCCAGCAGTAGCGGGTTGGGGTACGAGCAGTACGTC. Amino acid sequence: CASSSGLGYEQYV.

V is TRBV4-1 and J is TRBJ1-5; the D gene is possibly TRBD1 (5 bases). Germline V gives CDR1 MGHRA, CDR2 YSYEKL. CDR3 length equals 13 residues. V lost 6 bases and J 7 bases, leaving 13 bases between the germline ends. For the CDR3, the DNA is TGCGCCAGCAGGGCCCAGGGAGGCCAGCCCCAGCATTTT. It yields the protein CASRAQGGQPQHF.

The chain employs TRBV18 and TRBJ1-1; D might be TRBD1 (5 bases). Deletions cut 0 bases from V and 6 bases from J, with 11 bases between. CDR3 length: 14 amino acids. CDR1 is KGHSH and CDR2 is LQKENI in the germline V gene. The CDR3 loop is CASSPPGRGSEAFF. The DNA of the CDR3 is TGTGCCAGCTCACCACCGGGAAGGGGCTCTGAAGCTTTCTTT.

This clone was recorded once. The chain joins TRBV30 to TRBJ1-4; D unresolved. The V and J ends lost 5 bases and 3 bases respectively, with 10 bases between them. In germline, CDR1 is GTSNPN, CDR2 SVGIG (reference sequence). The CDR3 sequence is 13 residues long. For the CDR3, the DNA is TGTGCCTGGGGACGCGGGGCTAATGAAAAACTGTTTTTT. Translation: CAWGRGANEKLFF.

This clone was detected only a few times. The chain uses TRBV4-1 and TRBJ1-1; 7 bases are shared with TRBD1. CDR1 is MGHRA, CDR2 YSYEKL, per germline. The V segment lost 5 bases and the J segment 2 bases; nucleotides outside the gene matches: 8. CDR3 length: 15 amino acids. In nucleotides, the CDR3 is TGCGCCAGCAGCGCCCAACAGGGGATTAACACTGAAGCTTTCTTT. It encodes CASSAQQGINTEAFF.

The V gene is TRBV7-8, the J gene TRBJ1-5, with D unclear. The CDR3 is 14 residues long. Germline V gives CDR1 SGHVS, CDR2 FQNEAQ. V lost 7 bases to trimming and J lost 0 bases, with 10 bases between them. The CDR3 DNA follows: TGTGCCAGCAACACAGTGGATAGCAATCAGCCCCAGCATTTT. Translated, it gives CASNTVDSNQPQHF.

This clone turned up a few times. The rearrangement links TRBV7-9 to TRBJ2-5, with D possibly TRBD1 on 6 matching bases. The V gene's germline CDR1 is SEHNR and CDR2 FQNEAQ (reference sequence). The V gene lost 3 bases and the J gene lost 2 bases, with 10 bases spanning the gap. The CDR3 is 14 amino acids. DNA of the CDR3: TGTGCCAGCAGCTTCGGCAGGGGACAAGAGACCCAGTACTTC. It yields the protein CASSFGRGQETQYF.

CDR3 region: CASSFTSGRASGNEQFF. The CDR3 bases are TGTGCCAGTAGTTTCACTAGCGGGAGGGCCTCTGGCAATGAGCAGTTCTTC. The chain carries TRBV19 and TRBJ2-1; TRBD2 matches at 13 bases. CDR3 length: 17 residues. Trimming took 5 bases from V and 6 from J; bases not matched to a gene: 10. Germline CDR1 and CDR2: LNHDA and SQIVND (reference sequence).

This clone was counted a few times. This chain uses TRBV30 with TRBJ1-5, with 7 bases fitting TRBD1. Germline V lookup: CDR1 GTSNPN, CDR2 SVGIG (reference sequence). V shed 1 base, J shed 11 bases, and the junction held 11 bases outside the gene matches. CDR3 length: 14 amino acids. The chain's CDR3 is CAWSGLDRKGAQHF. The CDR3 DNA reads TGTGCCTGGAGTGGTTTGGACAGGAAGGGAGCCCAGCATTTT.

CDR3 sequence reads: CSVDSGETQYF. The CDR3 nucleotides are TGCAGCGTTGATTCCGGAGAGACCCAGTACTTC. This chain links TRBV29-1 with TRBJ2-5, with D uncertain. The V gene's germline CDR1 is SQVTM and CDR2 ANQGSEA. V lost 3 bases to trimming and J lost 4 bases, with 6 bases between them. The CDR3 is 11 residues long.

This clone was recorded only once. The CDR3 reads CASSFILAGRETQYF. DNA of the CDR3: TGTGCCAGCAGCTTCATACTAGCGGGACGAGAGACCCAGTACTTC. The chain has TRBV7-2 and TRBJ2-5, with 10 bases lining up with TRBD2. The trim removed 3 bases at V and 4 bases at J, leaving 5 bases unmatched. Germline CDR1 is SGHTA and CDR2 is FQGNSA. This CDR3 has 15 residues. Looking up the rest from reference TRBV7-2 and TRBJ2-5 gives the full variable domain: GAGVSQSPSNKVTEKGKDVELRCDPISGHTALYWYRQSLGQGLEFLIYFQGNSAPDKSGLPSDRFSAERTGGSVSTLTIQRTQQEDSAVYLCASSFILAGRETQYFGPGTRLLVL.

The CDR3 DNA reads TGTGCCAGCAGCCAAGATAGCCAGCGGGAGTACGAGCAGTACGTC. Its translation is CASSQDSQREYEQYV. This chain links TRBV3-1 (or the pseudogene TRBV3-2) with TRBJ2-7; 8 nucleotides align to TRBD2. Germline assignment: CDR1 LGHDT and CDR2 YNNKEL (reference sequence). The CDR3 runs to 15 residues. The V gene end was trimmed by 0 bases and the J gene end by 4 bases; junction bases not matched to a gene: 5.

This chain links TRBV11-2 with TRBJ2-7; maybe TRBD2 (6 bases). CDR1 and CDR2 (germline): SGHAT, FQNNGV. V lost 1 base and J 5 bases, leaving 18 bases between the germline ends. This CDR3 comprises 16 residues. CDR3 amino acids: CASSLGDRGGRDEQYV. Here the CDR3 DNA reads TGTGCCAGCAGCTTAGGTGACAGAGGAGGGCGGGACGAGCAGTACGTC.

The chain carries TRBV5-1 and TRBJ2-5; 7 bases match TRBD1. The J segment lost 5 bases and the V segment lost 4 bases, leaving 11 bases of the junction unmatched. CDR1 and CDR2 (germline): SGHRS, YFSETQ. The CDR3 totals 15 residues. As DNA, the CDR3 is TGCGCCAGCAGCAAACAAACAGGGGCGGCGGAGACCCAGTACTTC. It translates to CASSKQTGAAETQYF.

This sequence joins TRBV10-1 and TRBJ2-2, with D unclear. Germline CDR1 is WNHNN and CDR2 is SYGVQD (reference sequence). The CDR3 is 13 residues long. V gave up 6 bases and J gave up 6 bases, with 11 bases separating them. The CDR3 DNA follows: TGCGCCAGCAGCCCTAACTTCCCCGGGGAGCTGTTTTTT. Its protein is CASSPNFPGELFF.

This chain links TRBV3-1 (or the pseudogene TRBV3-2) with TRBJ1-3; D remains ambiguous. The germline V gene encodes CDR1 LGHDT and CDR2 YNNKEL (reference sequence). V was pared by 4 bases and J by 0 bases, with 19 bases between. The CDR3 loop spans 18 amino acids. The CDR3 spells CASSPPRGRSSSGNTIYF. The CDR3 DNA sequence: TGTGCCAGCAGCCCTCCCCGAGGAAGATCGAGCTCTGGAAACACCATATATTTT.

The genes are TRBV11-2 and TRBJ1-3; a weak D match, TRBD1 (6 bases). V was trimmed by 5 bases and J by 0 bases, leaving 17 bases between them. Per the germline V gene, CDR1 is SGHAT and CDR2 is FQNNGV. The CDR3 has 17 amino acids. CDR3 region: CASSPTFRGPSGNTIYF. DNA of the CDR3: TGTGCCAGCAGCCCTACGTTCAGGGGCCCCTCTGGAAACACCATATATTTT. The entire variable domain, with the rest obtained from reference TRBV11-2 and TRBJ1-3, is as follows: EAGVAQSPRYKIIEKRQSVAFWCNPISGHATLYWYQQILGQGPKLLIQFQNNGVVDDSQLPKDRFSAERLKGVDSTLKIQPAKLEDSAVYLCASSPTFRGPSGNTIYFGEGSWLTVV.

This chain's CDR3 is CASSQAGSYEQYF. DNA of the CDR3: TGTGCCAGCAGCCAAGCGGGATCCTACGAGCAGTACTTC. The chain recombines TRBV3-1 (or the pseudogene TRBV3-2) with TRBJ2-7, with a tentative D call TRBD2 (5 bases). The germline gives CDR1 LGHDT, CDR2 YNNKEL (reference sequence). Trimming left V 1 base short and J 1 base short, with 5 bases between. The CDR3 totals 13 residues.

In DNA, the CDR3 is TGTGCCAGCAGTTTGGGAGGGGAAGAGACCCAGTACTTC. Protein: CASSLGGEETQYF. The chain has TRBV6-2 or TRBV6-3 and TRBJ2-5; 7 nucleotides align to TRBD2. The J segment lost 3 bases and the V segment lost 4 bases, leaving 2 bases of the junction unmatched. Germline CDR1 MNHEY, CDR2 SVGEGT. The CDR3 contains 13 residues.